The rows below give T cell receptor beta chains drawn from one sample of a study of T-cell reconstitution after alpha-beta-depleted transplantation in children. TCRdb reprocessed the PCR reads via MiXCR and lists one record per CDR3 protein. The data contain a few hundred thousand distinct CDR3 sequences, 13% of them seen just once; the ten biggest clones take up approximately 2.1%. The source material was PBMCs, mostly from graft donor cells, sampled 360 days after TCRalphabeta/CD19-depleted stem cell transplant. The receptor source for this set is a male patient younger than 18 who had a stem cell transplant for acute myeloid leukemia, so the T cells may come from the graft donor. CDR3s include the opening cysteine and the closing phenylalanine or tryptophan. D genes are given only for firm matches. Clone size is shown for a subset of rows, as once, few, many or a class of expanded clone.

J gene | D gene | clone size | CDR3 length | V gene | CDR3 protein | CDR3 DNA
TRBJ2-7 | TRBD2 | few | 16 | TRBV5-1 | CASSLGLAGKGYEQYF | TGCGCCAGCAGCTTGGGGCTAGCGGGAAAGGGGTACGAGCAGTACTTC
TRBJ2-1 | - | few | 13 | TRBV29-1 | CSVSVADGNEQFF | TGCAGCGTTTCTGTAGCCGACGGCAATGAGCAGTTCTTC
TRBJ2-7 | TRBD2 | - | 16 | TRBV7-2 | CASSLPLAGPTYEQYF | TGTGCCAGCAGCTTACCGCTAGCGGGACCGACCTACGAGCAGTACTTC
TRBJ1-2 | - | many | 11 | TRBV28 | CSSRGLYGYTF | TGTTCCTCCAGGGGACTTTATGGCTACACCTTC
TRBJ2-1 | TRBD1 | few | 15 | TRBV4-3 | CASSLWTGRINEQFF | TGCGCCAGCAGCCTCTGGACAGGTAGGATAAATGAGCAGTTCTTC
TRBJ2-3 | - | many | 14 | TRBV10-3 | CAIMAGLTGDTQYF | TGTGCCATCATGGCGGGCTTAACGGGGGATACGCAGTATTTT
TRBJ2-1 | TRBD2 | - | 16 | TRBV18 | CASSLRGPSGLNEQFF | TGTGCCAGCTCCCTCAGAGGGCCTAGCGGCCTCAATGAGCAGTTCTTC
TRBJ2-1 | TRBD2 | few | 15 | TRBV10-3 | CAISPHGREDNEQFF | TGTGCCATCAGTCCCCACGGGAGGGAGGACAATGAGCAGTTCTTC
TRBJ2-1 | - | - | 15 | TRBV5-1 | CASSLERFSYNEQFF | TGCGCCAGCAGCTTAGAACGGTTCTCCTACAATGAGCAGTTCTTC
TRBJ2-6 | - | many | 14 | TRBV20-1 | CSASLSSGANVLTF | TGCAGTGCTAGTTTAAGCTCTGGGGCCAACGTCCTGACTTTC
TRBJ2-1 | TRBD1 | few | 14 | TRBV7-3 | CASSTGTGGDEQFF | TGTGCCAGCAGCACCGGGACAGGCGGCGATGAGCAGTTCTTC
TRBJ2-6 | - | once | 20 | TRBV4-2 | CASSQVIGGRLPSGANVLTF | TGTGCCAGCAGCCAAGTAATAGGCGGCCGACTCCCCTCTGGGGCCAACGTCCTGACTTTC
TRBJ2-1 | TRBD2 | few | 16 | TRBV20-1 | CSATPPTSSRTNEQFF | TGCAGTGCTACCCCCCCGACTAGCTCAAGGACCAATGAGCAGTTCTTC
TRBJ2-2 | TRBD1 | many | 14 | TRBV29-1 | CSVRTGENTGELFF | TGCAGCGTCCGGACAGGGGAAAACACCGGGGAGCTGTTTTTT
TRBJ2-2 | TRBD2 | once | 19 | TRBV27 | CASSALGWGGSKNTGELFF | TGTGCCAGCAGCGCCTTGGGGTGGGGCGGGAGTAAGAACACCGGGGAGCTGTTTTTT
TRBJ2-2 | - | - | 16 | TRBV2 | CASSYQSPRVTGELFF | TGTGCCAGCAGCTACCAAAGCCCACGGGTCACCGGGGAGCTGTTTTTT
TRBJ2-7 | TRBD2 | - | 16 | TRBV12-3/TRBV12-4 | CASSRPLAGGPREQYF | TGTGCCAGCAGTCGACCTCTAGCGGGAGGGCCTCGTGAGCAGTACTTC
TRBJ1-1 | - | - | 13 | TRBV15 | CATSRDKNTEAFF | TGTGCCACCAGCCGAGACAAGAACACTGAAGCTTTCTTT
TRBJ2-2 | - | many | 15 | TRBV6-2/TRBV6-3 | CASDPQGLFPGELFF | TGTGCCAGCGATCCACAGGGTCTATTTCCCGGGGAGCTGTTTTTT
TRBJ2-7 | TRBD1 | many | 13 | TRBV28 | CASWTGGRYEQYF | TGTGCCAGTTGGACAGGGGGCAGGTACGAGCAGTACTTC
TRBJ2-7 | TRBD1 | few | 13 | TRBV12-3/TRBV12-4 | CASRRQGDHEQYF | TGTGCCAGCAGGCGACAGGGGGACCACGAGCAGTACTTC
TRBJ2-5 | - | once | 14 | TRBV20-1 | CSASPGSGQETQYF | TGCAGTGCTAGTCCGGGGTCAGGCCAAGAGACCCAGTACTTC
TRBJ1-5 | - | few | 15 | TRBV12-3/TRBV12-4 | CASSLLGGTNQPQHF | TGTGCCAGCAGTTTGCTGGGGGGAACCAATCAGCCCCAGCATTTT
TRBJ2-1 | - | many | 18 | TRBV6-2/TRBV6-3 | CASSQPRLALSSYNEQFF | TGTGCCAGCAGTCAACCTCGACTCGCCCTTAGCTCCTACAATGAGCAGTTCTTC
TRBJ2-7 | TRBD2 | few | 16 | TRBV5-1 | CASSRLLAGDSYEQYF | TGCGCCAGCAGCCGTCTACTAGCGGGGGACTCCTACGAGCAGTACTTC
TRBJ2-1 | - | - | 17 | TRBV24-1 | CATSDFPGRGSYNEQFF | TGTGCCACCAGTGATTTCCCTGGGCGGGGCTCCTACAATGAGCAGTTCTTC
TRBJ2-5 | - | - | 15 | TRBV12-3/TRBV12-4 | CASTFGAGSQETQYF | TGTGCCAGCACCTTCGGGGCGGGAAGTCAAGAGACCCAGTACTTC
TRBJ2-1 | - | - | 15 | TRBV5-1 | CASSLLGGSANEQFF | TGCGCCAGCAGCTTGTTGGGAGGATCAGCGAATGAGCAGTTCTTC
TRBJ2-5 | - | - | 14 | TRBV7-9 | CASSLGILQETQYF | TGTGCCAGCAGCCTGGGTATACTGCAAGAGACCCAGTACTTC
TRBJ2-7 | - | - | 18 | TRBV10-2 | CASSESRGLAIREYEQYF | TGCGCCAGCAGTGAGTCTCGAGGACTCGCTATCAGGGAGTACGAGCAGTACTTC
TRBJ2-2 | TRBD2 | - | 15 | TRBV7-8 | CASSIWTSLTGELFF | TGTGCCAGCAGCATTTGGACTAGTTTGACCGGGGAGCTGTTTTTT
TRBJ2-6 | TRBD1 | - | 17 | TRBV20-1 | CSAYRDRLSSGANVLTF | TGCAGTGCTTACCGGGACAGACTTAGCTCTGGGGCCAACGTCCTGACTTTC
TRBJ2-3 | - | few | 15 | TRBV5-6 | CASSLPATSTDTQYF | TGTGCCAGCAGCTTGCCTGCTACTAGCACAGATACGCAGTATTTT
TRBJ2-7 | TRBD1 | few | 15 | TRBV6-4 | CASRRDRGRSYEQYF | TGTGCCAGCAGGAGGGACAGGGGACGGTCCTACGAGCAGTACTTC
TRBJ2-5 | - | few | 15 | TRBV12-3/TRBV12-4 | CASSPTGSDQEAQYF | TGTGCCAGCAGTCCCACTGGGTCAGACCAAGAGGCCCAGTACTTC
TRBJ2-1 | - | few | 15 | TRBV24-1 | CATSDGEGGYNEQFF | TGTGCCACCAGTGATGGGGAAGGGGGCTACAATGAGCAGTTCTTC
TRBJ2-1 | - | few | 18 | TRBV6-2/TRBV6-3 | CASNKWGLAASSYNEQFF | TGTGCCAGCAATAAATGGGGGCTAGCGGCCTCCTCCTACAATGAGCAGTTCTTC
TRBJ2-7 | TRBD1 | - | 14 | TRBV5-1 | CASSPGQGANEQYF | TGCGCCAGCAGCCCCGGACAGGGGGCCAACGAGCAGTACTTC
TRBJ2-7 | - | many | 14 | TRBV7-8 | CASSLENKVYEQYF | TGTGCCAGCAGCTTAGAGAACAAGGTTTACGAGCAGTACTTC
TRBJ2-1 | - | many | 16 | TRBV29-1 | CSVRPAGPRSYNEQFF | TGCAGCGTTCGTCCGGCGGGACCTCGCTCCTACAATGAGCAGTTCTTC
TRBJ2-7 | TRBD2 | many | 17 | TRBV12-3/TRBV12-4 | CASSPGLAEPLRGEQYF | TGTGCCAGCAGTCCTGGACTAGCGGAACCTCTTCGGGGCGAGCAGTACTTC
TRBJ1-1 | - | few | 14 | TRBV5-1 | CASSLMDRNTEAFF | TGCGCCAGCAGCCTTATGGACAGGAACACTGAAGCTTTCTTT
TRBJ2-1 | - | few | 10 | TRBV27 | CAIPGNEQFF | TGTGCCATCCCAGGGAATGAGCAGTTCTTC
TRBJ1-5 | - | many | 15 | TRBV6-2/TRBV6-3 | CASSFAGNSNQPQHF | TGTGCCAGCAGTTTTGCCGGGAATAGCAATCAGCCCCAGCATTTT
TRBJ2-1 | - | - | 14 | TRBV30 | CAWIDRGRVNEQFF | TGTGCCTGGATTGACCGGGGACGGGTTAATGAGCAGTTCTTC
TRBJ2-7 | TRBD2 | many | 16 | TRBV20-1 | CSARSTQLAGGPGRYF | TGCAGTGCTAGATCCACCCAGCTAGCGGGAGGGCCTGGTCGGTACTTC
TRBJ1-3 | TRBD1 | - | 15 | TRBV12-3/TRBV12-4 | CASSFAGGSGNTIYF | TGTGCCAGCAGTTTTGCAGGGGGCTCTGGAAACACCATATATTTT
TRBJ2-1 | TRBD2 | few | 15 | TRBV11-3 | CASSFGAGGPGEQFF | TGTGCCAGCAGCTTCGGAGCGGGAGGGCCGGGTGAGCAGTTCTTC